A single TCR beta chain is shown here with its context. In the original processing: Amplification with reference gene primers provided the estimates of nucleated cell counts. Only in-frame clones appear in the TCRdb table, and some are missing; sequencing was by immunoSEQ multiplex PCR. V and J calls plus clone size are reproduced from that table; the DNA served to infer D and trimming. Of roughly 150,000 clones in the sample, about 87% were seen once. This entry is derived from a study of blood T cell repertoires in COVID-19. Study summary: Acute-phase and convalescent COVID-19 samples originated in the United States, Italy and Spain. In each case, the material was cDNA or gDNA derived from T cells, B-cell-depleted T cells, or PBMCs.

Trimming shortened V by 6 bases and J by 5 bases, and 16 bases separated the two germline ends. The CDR3 spans 14 residues. Germline CDR1 is MDHEN and CDR2 is SYDVKM. The sequencing sample was made of peripheral blood. This TCR came from a human donor in a cohort sampled during active COVID-19. The chain links TRBV28 to TRBJ2-5, with D perhaps TRBD2 (5 bases). The CDR3 reads CASRPGGSIETQYF. The CDR3 DNA reads TGTGCCAGCAGGCCCGGAGGATCGATTGAGACCCAGTACTTC.